This T cell receptor (beta chain) originates from a study of CD8+ T cells in alopecia areata. This clone was detected a few times. RNA was isolated and reverse transcribed to cDNA, the sequencing template. The data were produced by immunoSEQ multiplex PCR, yet TCRdb's version contains in-frame clones alone and is incomplete. The table lists more than 200,000 clones, roughly 69% of them singletons. V lost 4 bases, J lost 2 bases, and 8 bases stayed unmatched. Germline CDR1 is SGHKS and CDR2 is YYEKEE (reference sequence). The CDR3 consists of 16 residues. The rearrangement links TRBV5-5 to TRBJ2-1, with TRBD1 matching 8 bases. The input for sequencing was CD4+ T cells sorted from blood, taken at week 0. The sequence was collected from a human donor with alopecia areata. CDR3 loop: CASSRKDRVPYNEQFF. CDR3 bases: TGTGCCAGCAGCCGGAAGGACAGGGTCCCCTACAATGAGCAGTTCTTC. Full variable domain (rest looked up from reference TRBV5-5 and TRBJ2-1): DAGVTQSPTHLIKTRGQQVTLRCSPISGHKSVSWYQQVLGQGPQFIFQYYEKEERGRGNFPDRFSARQFPNYSSELNVNALLLGDSALYLCASSRKDRVPYNEQFFGPGTRLTVL.